This T cell receptor beta chain was captured in a study of cytomegalovirus exposure and HLA in healthy donors. This CDR3 has 14 amino acids. Trimming took 3 bases from V and 5 from J, leaving 13 bases between them. Germline V gene lookup returns CDR1 ENHRY and CDR2 SYGVKD. Broader study findings: Immune exposure data for these donors was limited to CMV serostatus. In a later analysis, DRB1 alleles had the most associated TCRs; HLA-C alleles the fewest. In vitro, a few CMV-associated chains proved specific for CMV antigens.

Points on this clone: The antigen remains unidentified.

PCR employed 60 Vbeta and 13 Jbeta primers. The method was immunoSEQ multiplex PCR; TCRdb's version includes in-frame clones alone and lacks a portion of them. The table shows about 130,000 clones, with 82% occurring only once. The origin of this receptor is a boy younger than 10 in good health and CMV-seronegative. Sequenced: PBMCs. The rearrangement links TRBV10-3 to TRBJ1-2; TRBD1 might be the D (5 bases). In nucleotides, the CDR3 is TGTGCCATCAGTGATGGGGGGGTACGGTATGGCTACACCTTC. This translates into CAISDGGVRYGYTF.